One and the same sample provided the 8 T cell receptor beta chains below, sequenced in a study of tumor-infiltrating lymphocytes in glioblastoma multiforme. Multiple V-beta primers and a C-beta primer amplified TCRB from RNA. TCRdb re-derived calls from the multiplex PCR reads in MiXCR, one entry per CDR3 protein. The sample holds 25,000 to 40,000 distinct CDR3 sequences; around 55% are singletons and the top ten take 33%. The sample was brain tumor tissue. The source is a male donor with glioblastoma.

This clonotype was seen repeatedly, ten times or more. This chain links TRBV6-2 or TRBV6-3 with TRBJ2-7; 14 bases map to TRBD2. The CDR3 contains 15 residues. The V gene end was trimmed by 7 bases and the J gene end by 3 bases; junction bases not matched to a gene: 5. Per the germline V gene, CDR1 is MNHEY and CDR2 is SVGEGT. The CDR3 spells CASTGLAGGDYEQYF. CDR3 DNA sequence: TGTGCCAGCACCGGACTAGCGGGAGGAGACTACGAGCAGTACTTC.

This clonotype appeared a single time. Relative to the germline gene, one junction end is altered; a read error may explain this. CDR3 region: CTSKTHLKREVWYEQYF. The CDR3 nucleotides are TGTACCAGCAAGACCCACTTAAAGCGGGAGGTTTGGTACGAGCAGTACTTC. The chain combines TRBV6-5 with TRBJ2-7; 9 positions match TRBD2. This CDR3 has 17 residues. Germline V gene lookup returns CDR1 MNHEY and CDR2 SVGAGI.

This clonotype was recorded many times. The chain uses TRBV29-1 and TRBJ2-3; D remains ambiguous. V lost 1 base and J 0 bases, leaving 2 bases between the germline ends. The CDR3 loop spans 12 amino acids. Germline CDR1 and CDR2: SQVTM and ANQGSEA. CDR3 region: CSVEVSTDTQYF. CDR3 sequence (DNA): TGCAGCGTTGAAGTTAGCACAGATACGCAGTATTTT.

Of note for this clonotype: A read error may explain this, as a much larger clone is one base away. V usage is TRBV13 and J usage is TRBJ2-7, with D maybe TRBD2 (5 bases). Germline-derived CDR1 and CDR2 are PRHDT and FYEKMQ (reference sequence). CDR3 length: 15 residues. V lost 5 bases, J lost 5 bases, and 19 bases lay in between. The CDR3 DNA is TGTGCCAGCAGCCCCCGGGCGCGGGTTACGAACGAGCAGTACTTC. It specifies CASSPRARVTNEQYF.

About this clonotype itself: Since no conserved phenylalanine or tryptophan closes the CDR3, a read error is the likely cause. J is TRBJ2-1 and V is TRBV7-9; 10 positions agree with TRBD2. Germline V gives CDR1 SEHNR, CDR2 FQNEAQ (reference sequence). This CDR3 has 16 amino acids. CDR3 region: CAISPSSGSAKNEQFL. Here the CDR3 DNA reads TGTGCCATCAGCCCGTCTAGCGGGAGCGCAAAGAATGAGCAGTTCCTC.

Worth noting for this clonotype: One junction end disagrees with the germline gene, perhaps due to a read error. The CDR3 protein is CNVELSGSTGRYEQYF. The CDR3 DNA follows: TGCAACGTTGAGCTTAGCGGGTCAACTGGCCGCTACGAGCAGTACTTC. This rearrangement joins TRBV29-1 to TRBJ2-7, with 7 bases identical to TRBD2. The CDR3 is made up of 16 amino acids. CDR1 SQVTM and CDR2 ANQGSEA come from the germline V gene.

On this clonotype: A read error may be the cause here, since a much bigger clone is one base away. This chain uses TRBV30 with TRBJ2-2; the D is unclear. Germline CDR1 and CDR2: GTSNPN and SVGIG (reference sequence). V lost 0 bases and J 3 bases, leaving 5 bases between the germline ends. There are 13 residues in the CDR3. The CDR3 DNA is TGTGCCTGGAGTGTAGAGTACACCGGGGAGCTGTTTTTT. This gives the protein CAWSVEYTGELFF. The whole variable domain, filled in from reference TRBV30 and TRBJ2-2, reads SQTIHQWPATLVQPVGSPLSLECTVEGTSNPNLYWYRQAAGRGLQLLFYSVGIGQISSEVPQNLSASRPQDRQFILSSKKLLLSDSGFYLCAWSVEYTGELFFGEGSRLTVL.

A word on this clonotype: An end of the junction does not agree with germline; a read error may underlie this. The chain combines TRBV6-1 with TRBJ2-3; 10 positions match TRBD2. Germline V lookup: CDR1 MNHNS, CDR2 SASEGT. There are 15 residues in the CDR3. The CDR3 nucleotides are TGTGCCAGCAGTGAGAGCGGGAGGGCCTCAGATACGCAGTGTTTT. Its protein is CASSESGRASDTQCF.